Listed below are T cell receptor beta chains from one sample, sequenced in a study of blood T cell repertoires in COVID-19. Profiled with immunoSEQ multiplex PCR; TCRdb holds only in-frame clones, not every one. The table has 60,000 to 75,000 clones, 80% to 85% seen once; the top ten hold 8.5% to 10%. Sequenced material: peripheral blood. These receptors all stem from a woman at least 80 years old with acute or convalescent COVID-19. CDR3s include the opening cysteine and the closing phenylalanine or tryptophan. D genes are given only for firm matches. Expanded clones get a size class; other rows say once, few or many, or leave the size out.

CDR3aa: CAISEGGEAFF
CDR3nt: TGTGCCATCAGTGAGGGAGGGGAAGCTTTCTTT
abundance: .
d_gene: .
j_gene: TRBJ1-1
v_gene: TRBV10-3

CDR3aa: CAISEWTGGETQYF
CDR3nt: TGTGCCATCAGTGAGTGGACAGGGGGGGAGACCCAGTACTTC
abundance: .
d_gene: TRBD1
j_gene: TRBJ2-5
v_gene: TRBV10-3

CDR3aa: CAINRTGWGETQYF
CDR3nt: TGTGCCATCAATAGGACAGGCTGGGGAGAGACCCAGTACTTC
abundance: .
d_gene: TRBD1
j_gene: TRBJ2-5
v_gene: TRBV10-3

CDR3aa: CASTTSLRTADSPLHF
CDR3nt: TGTGCCAGCACTACATCGCTTCGAACGGCGGATTCACCCCTCCACTTT
abundance: .
d_gene: .
j_gene: TRBJ1-6
v_gene: TRBV3-1/TRBV3-2

CDR3aa: CASSDSTGYSGNTIYF
CDR3nt: TGTGCCAGCAGCGATTCGACAGGTTACTCTGGAAACACCATATATTTT
abundance: .
d_gene: .
j_gene: TRBJ1-3
v_gene: TRBV9

CDR3aa: CSGAGQGEAFF
CDR3nt: TGCAGTGGGGCGGGACAGGGGGAAGCTTTCTTT
abundance: .
d_gene: TRBD1
j_gene: TRBJ1-1
v_gene: TRBV20-1

CDR3aa: CATSRDYRSGLAGARGLNEQFF
CDR3nt: TGTGCCACCAGCAGAGATTATCGATCGGGACTAGCGGGGGCCCGGGGCTTAAATGAGCAGTTCTTC
abundance: once
d_gene: TRBD2
j_gene: TRBJ2-1
v_gene: TRBV15

CDR3aa: CASSKLHRIPNRINSPLHF
CDR3nt: TGTGCCAGCAGCAAGTTACACAGGATACCGAATAGAATTAATTCACCCCTCCACTTT
abundance: .
d_gene: .
j_gene: TRBJ1-6
v_gene: TRBV21-1

CDR3aa: CASMVGARIGGYTF
CDR3nt: TGTGCCAGTATGGTGGGGGCGCGAATCGGGGGCTACACCTTC
abundance: .
d_gene: .
j_gene: TRBJ1-2
v_gene: TRBV19

CDR3aa: CASSLPIGTGWTNTGELFF
CDR3nt: TGTGCCAGCAGCTTACCCATAGGGACAGGGTGGACGAACACCGGGGAGCTGTTTTTT
abundance: .
d_gene: TRBD1
j_gene: TRBJ2-2
v_gene: TRBV7-9

CDR3aa: CATSEQDRNYGYTF
CDR3nt: TGTGCCACCAGTGAACAAGACAGGAACTATGGCTACACCTTC
abundance: .
d_gene: .
j_gene: TRBJ1-2
v_gene: TRBV24-1

CDR3aa: CASSSMTQGAQTEAFF
CDR3nt: TGTGCCAGCAGTTCCATGACCCAGGGGGCGCAAACTGAAGCTTTCTTT
abundance: once
d_gene: TRBD1
j_gene: TRBJ1-1
v_gene: TRBV27

CDR3aa: CAISDSLSGNTIYF
CDR3nt: TGTGCCATCAGCGACAGTCTCTCTGGAAACACCATATATTTT
abundance: .
d_gene: .
j_gene: TRBJ1-3
v_gene: TRBV10-3

CDR3aa: CASSPLQTGELFF
CDR3nt: TGTGCCAGTAGTCCTCTTCAGACCGGGGAGCTGTTTTTT
abundance: .
d_gene: .
j_gene: TRBJ2-2
v_gene: TRBV19

CDR3aa: CASSVRDSWGTEAFF
CDR3nt: TGTGCCAGCAGCGTTCGGGACTCCTGGGGCACTGAAGCTTTCTTT
abundance: few
d_gene: .
j_gene: TRBJ1-1
v_gene: TRBV9

CDR3aa: CASSLDRNTEAFF
CDR3nt: TGTGCCAGCAGCTTGGACAGGAACACTGAAGCTTTCTTT
abundance: .
d_gene: .
j_gene: TRBJ1-1
v_gene: TRBV11-2

CDR3aa: CASSLVGSYNSPLHF
CDR3nt: TGTGCCAGCAGCTTAGTGGGCAGCTATAATTCACCCCTCCACTTT
abundance: once
d_gene: .
j_gene: TRBJ1-6
v_gene: TRBV11-2

CDR3aa: CASSEALQENTEAFF
CDR3nt: TGTGCCAGCAGTGAAGCATTACAGGAGAACACTGAAGCTTTCTTT
abundance: .
d_gene: .
j_gene: TRBJ1-1
v_gene: TRBV6-1

CDR3aa: CASSPRTRVGPETQYF
CDR3nt: TGTGCCAGCAGCCCACGGACTAGGGTTGGCCCAGAGACCCAGTACTTC
abundance: .
d_gene: TRBD2
j_gene: TRBJ2-5
v_gene: TRBV7-2

CDR3aa: CASSLQGGDQPQHF
CDR3nt: TGTGCCAGCAGCTTGCAGGGTGGCGATCAGCCCCAGCATTTT
abundance: .
d_gene: .
j_gene: TRBJ1-5
v_gene: TRBV7-8

CDR3aa: CASSLPTSGDEQFF
CDR3nt: TGTGCCAGCAGCCTCCCGACTAGCGGGGACGAGCAGTTCTTC
abundance: .
d_gene: TRBD2
j_gene: TRBJ2-1
v_gene: TRBV13

CDR3aa: CASSHTSASGVYEQYF
CDR3nt: TGTGCCAGCAGCCATACTTCAGCTAGCGGGGTCTACGAGCAGTACTTC
abundance: once
d_gene: TRBD2
j_gene: TRBJ2-7
v_gene: TRBV14

CDR3aa: CASGGTASSYEQYF
CDR3nt: TGTGCTAGTGGGGGGACTGCGAGCTCCTACGAGCAGTACTTC
abundance: .
d_gene: .
j_gene: TRBJ2-7
v_gene: TRBV12-5

CDR3aa: CASSLTGSLGGGYTF
CDR3nt: TGTGCCAGCAGTTTGACGGGATCTCTGGGGGGTGGCTACACCTTC
abundance: .
d_gene: .
j_gene: TRBJ1-2
v_gene: TRBV5-4

CDR3aa: CASSIPSTSGANVLTF
CDR3nt: TGTGCCAGTAGTATACCGTCTACCTCTGGGGCCAACGTCCTGACTTTC
abundance: .
d_gene: .
j_gene: TRBJ2-6
v_gene: TRBV19

CDR3aa: CASRSPRGGTEAFF
CDR3nt: TGTGCCAGCAGGTCTCCGAGGGGAGGCACTGAAGCTTTCTTT
abundance: .
d_gene: .
j_gene: TRBJ1-1
v_gene: TRBV6-5

CDR3aa: CASSMDSNEQFF
CDR3nt: TGCGCCAGCAGCATGGACAGCAATGAGCAGTTCTTC
abundance: .
d_gene: .
j_gene: TRBJ2-1
v_gene: TRBV5-1

CDR3aa: CSVGLAGPSEQYF
CDR3nt: TGCAGCGTTGGCCTAGCGGGGCCCTCCGAGCAGTACTTC
abundance: .
d_gene: TRBD2
j_gene: TRBJ2-7
v_gene: TRBV29-1

CDR3aa: CASSLYGGQQSSPLHF
CDR3nt: TGTGCCAGCAGCTTATATGGGGGACAGCAGAGTTCACCCCTCCACTTT
abundance: .
d_gene: TRBD1
j_gene: TRBJ1-6
v_gene: TRBV7-2

CDR3aa: CASRMSSSYNEQFF
CDR3nt: TGTGCCAGCAGGATGTCTAGCTCCTACAATGAGCAGTTCTTC
abundance: .
d_gene: .
j_gene: TRBJ2-1
v_gene: TRBV6-5

CDR3aa: CASRTTVGGQETQYF
CDR3nt: TGTGCCAGCAGGACAACCGTGGGGGGCCAAGAGACCCAGTACTTC
abundance: .
d_gene: .
j_gene: TRBJ2-5
v_gene: TRBV6-5

CDR3aa: CASSPGTGGAFAEAFF
CDR3nt: TGCGCCAGCAGCCCCGGGACAGGGGGCGCATTTGCTGAAGCTTTCTTT
abundance: .
d_gene: TRBD1
j_gene: TRBJ1-1
v_gene: TRBV5-1

CDR3aa: CASSLVEGAGIEKLFF
CDR3nt: TGTGCCAGCAGCTTGGTAGAGGGGGCCGGGATTGAAAAACTGTTTTTT
abundance: .
d_gene: TRBD1
j_gene: TRBJ1-4
v_gene: TRBV5-6

CDR3aa: CASSERLGTVPF
CDR3nt: TGTGCCAGCAGTGAAAGACTAGGGACCGTACCCTTT
abundance: .
d_gene: .
j_gene: TRBJ2-3
v_gene: TRBV2

CDR3aa: CASRSGTEGTEAFF
CDR3nt: TGTGCCAGCAGGTCCGGGACAGAGGGGACTGAAGCTTTCTTT
abundance: .
d_gene: TRBD1
j_gene: TRBJ1-1
v_gene: TRBV9

CDR3aa: CASNRIRDSGYGYTF
CDR3nt: TGTGCCAGCAACCGAATCCGGGACAGCGGATATGGCTACACCTTC
abundance: .
d_gene: TRBD1
j_gene: TRBJ1-2
v_gene: TRBV11-2

CDR3aa: CASSPRPQGALAGELFF
CDR3nt: TGTGCCAGCAGCCCCCGCCCCCAGGGGGCGCTGGCCGGGGAGCTGTTTTTT
abundance: .
d_gene: TRBD1
j_gene: TRBJ2-2
v_gene: TRBV5-4

CDR3aa: CASSPHSSVNEQFF
CDR3nt: TGTGCCAGTTCTCCCCACTCTAGCGTCAATGAGCAGTTCTTC
abundance: .
d_gene: .
j_gene: TRBJ2-1
v_gene: TRBV6-5

CDR3aa: CASSVVSAGFSDEQFF
CDR3nt: TGTGCCAGCAGCGTAGTATCAGCGGGATTCTCCGATGAGCAGTTCTTC
abundance: few
d_gene: TRBD2
j_gene: TRBJ2-1
v_gene: TRBV9

CDR3aa: CASSIAGITHGYTF
CDR3nt: TGTGCCAGTAGTATCGCGGGGATTACTCATGGCTACACCTTC
abundance: .
d_gene: .
j_gene: TRBJ1-2
v_gene: TRBV19

CDR3aa: CASREGVADTQYF
CDR3nt: TGTGCCAGCAGGGAGGGTGTCGCAGATACGCAGTATTTT
abundance: once
d_gene: .
j_gene: TRBJ2-3
v_gene: TRBV2

CDR3aa: CASGELRDTHPQYF
CDR3nt: TGTGCCAGCGGGGAACTACGGGACACCCATCCGCAGTATTTT
abundance: few
d_gene: .
j_gene: TRBJ2-3
v_gene: TRBV21-1

CDR3aa: CASTSHGRLREELFF
CDR3nt: TGTGCCAGCACCTCGCACGGACGGCTTCGGGAGGAACTGTTTTTT
abundance: .
d_gene: .
j_gene: TRBJ1-4
v_gene: TRBV5-6

CDR3aa: CASWTFGETDTQYF
CDR3nt: TGTGCCAGCTGGACTTTCGGCGAGACAGATACGCAGTATTTT
abundance: .
d_gene: .
j_gene: TRBJ2-3
v_gene: TRBV6-1

CDR3aa: CASSQALHPGETQYF
CDR3nt: TGTGCCAGCAGCCAAGCCCTCCATCCGGGAGAGACCCAGTACTTC
abundance: .
d_gene: .
j_gene: TRBJ2-5
v_gene: TRBV4-2

CDR3aa: CASSYLQGFWSPLHF
CDR3nt: TGTGCCAGCAGTTACCTACAGGGTTTCTGGTCACCCCTCCACTTT
abundance: .
d_gene: .
j_gene: TRBJ1-6
v_gene: TRBV6-5

CDR3aa: CASSTGQGGRNTEAFF
CDR3nt: TGCGCCAGCAGTACGGGACAGGGAGGGAGGAACACTGAAGCTTTCTTT
abundance: .
d_gene: TRBD1
j_gene: TRBJ1-1
v_gene: TRBV23-1

CDR3aa: CASSLTWTGDTEAFF
CDR3nt: TGTGCCAGCAGCTTGACTTGGACAGGGGACACTGAAGCTTTCTTT
abundance: .
d_gene: TRBD1
j_gene: TRBJ1-1
v_gene: TRBV7-3

CDR3aa: CASSSTGTAAYGYTF
CDR3nt: TGTGCCAGCAGCTCCACCGGGACAGCGGCCTATGGCTACACCTTC
abundance: few
d_gene: TRBD1
j_gene: TRBJ1-2
v_gene: TRBV7-2

CDR3aa: CASSPRTSGVANNEQFF
CDR3nt: TGTGCCAGCAGCCCGAGGACTAGCGGGGTAGCAAACAATGAGCAGTTCTTC
abundance: few
d_gene: TRBD2
j_gene: TRBJ2-1
v_gene: TRBV11-2

CDR3aa: CASSFGGGSFDTIYF
CDR3nt: TGTGCCAGCAGCTTCGGGGGAGGTTCTTTTGACACCATATATTTT
abundance: .
d_gene: .
j_gene: TRBJ1-3
v_gene: TRBV7-9

CDR3aa: CASSFLPGQGGVEGYTF
CDR3nt: TGTGCCAGCAGTTTTTTACCCGGACAGGGCGGAGTAGAAGGCTACACCTTC
abundance: .
d_gene: TRBD1
j_gene: TRBJ1-2
v_gene: TRBV5-6